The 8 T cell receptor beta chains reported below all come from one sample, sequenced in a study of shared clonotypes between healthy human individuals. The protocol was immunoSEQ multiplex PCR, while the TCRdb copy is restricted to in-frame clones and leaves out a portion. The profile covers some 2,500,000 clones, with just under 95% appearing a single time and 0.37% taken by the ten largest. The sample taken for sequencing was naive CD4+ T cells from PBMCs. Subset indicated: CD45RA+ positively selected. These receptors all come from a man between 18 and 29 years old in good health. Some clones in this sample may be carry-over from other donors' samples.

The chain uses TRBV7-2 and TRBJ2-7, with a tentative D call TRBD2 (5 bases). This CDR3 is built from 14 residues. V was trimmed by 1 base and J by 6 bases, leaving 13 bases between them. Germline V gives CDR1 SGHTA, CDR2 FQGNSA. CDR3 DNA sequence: TGTGCCAGCAGCTTAGGTATGGGTGGGAGCGAGCAGTACTTC. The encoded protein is CASSLGMGGSEQYF.

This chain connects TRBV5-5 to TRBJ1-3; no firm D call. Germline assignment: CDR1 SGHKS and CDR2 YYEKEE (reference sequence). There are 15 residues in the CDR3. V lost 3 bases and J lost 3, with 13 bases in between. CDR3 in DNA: TGTGCCAGCAGCTCATCTCAGATATATGGAAACACCATATATTTT. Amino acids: CASSSSQIYGNTIYF.

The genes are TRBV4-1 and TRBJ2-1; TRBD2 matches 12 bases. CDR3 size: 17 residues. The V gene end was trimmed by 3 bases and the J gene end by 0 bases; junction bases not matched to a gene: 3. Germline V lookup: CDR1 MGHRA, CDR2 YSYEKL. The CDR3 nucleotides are TGCGCCAGCAGCCAGGGACTAGCGGGTAGCTCCTACAATGAGCAGTTCTTC. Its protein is CASSQGLAGSSYNEQFF.

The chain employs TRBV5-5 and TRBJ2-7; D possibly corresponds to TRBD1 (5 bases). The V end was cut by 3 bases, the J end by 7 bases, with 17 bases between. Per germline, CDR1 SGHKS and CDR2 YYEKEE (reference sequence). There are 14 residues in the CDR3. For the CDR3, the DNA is TGTGCCAGCAGCTCTAGTCCAGGGCTGGGGGAGCAGTACTTC. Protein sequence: CASSSSPGLGEQYF.

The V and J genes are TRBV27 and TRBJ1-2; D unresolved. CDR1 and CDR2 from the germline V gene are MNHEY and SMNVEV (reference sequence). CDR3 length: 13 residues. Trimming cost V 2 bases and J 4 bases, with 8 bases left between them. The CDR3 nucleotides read TGTGCCAGCAGTTTAGAAATCGGCTATGGCTACACCTTC. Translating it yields CASSLEIGYGYTF.

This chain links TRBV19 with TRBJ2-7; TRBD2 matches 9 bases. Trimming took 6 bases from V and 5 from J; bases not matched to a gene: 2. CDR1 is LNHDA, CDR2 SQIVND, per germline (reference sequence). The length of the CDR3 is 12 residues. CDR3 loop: CASSLAGHEQYF. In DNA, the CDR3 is TGTGCCAGTAGCCTAGCGGGACACGAGCAGTACTTC.

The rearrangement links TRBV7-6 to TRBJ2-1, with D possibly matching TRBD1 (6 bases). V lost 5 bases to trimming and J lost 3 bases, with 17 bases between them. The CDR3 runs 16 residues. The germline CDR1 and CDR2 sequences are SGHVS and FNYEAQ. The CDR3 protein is CASSLQGSELYNEQFF. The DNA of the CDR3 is TGTGCCAGCAGCCTTCAGGGGTCCGAGCTCTACAATGAGCAGTTCTTC.

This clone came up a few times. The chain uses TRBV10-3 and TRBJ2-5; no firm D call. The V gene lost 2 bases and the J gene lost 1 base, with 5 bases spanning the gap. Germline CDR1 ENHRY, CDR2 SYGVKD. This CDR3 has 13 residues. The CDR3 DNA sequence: TGTGCCATCAGTGAGGGCCGCCAAGAGACCCAGTACTTC. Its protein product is CAISEGRQETQYF.